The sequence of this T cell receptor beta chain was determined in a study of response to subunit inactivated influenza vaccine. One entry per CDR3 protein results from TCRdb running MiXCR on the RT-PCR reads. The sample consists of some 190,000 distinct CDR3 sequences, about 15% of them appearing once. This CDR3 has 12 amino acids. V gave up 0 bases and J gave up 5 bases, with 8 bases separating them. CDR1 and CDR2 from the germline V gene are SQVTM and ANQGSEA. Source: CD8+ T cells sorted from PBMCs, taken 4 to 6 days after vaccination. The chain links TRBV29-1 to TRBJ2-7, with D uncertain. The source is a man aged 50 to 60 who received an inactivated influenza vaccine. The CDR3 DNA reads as TGCAGCGTTGAAGAGGAGAGCGACGAGCAGTACTTC. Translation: CSVEEESDEQYF.